A selection of T cell receptor beta chains follows, all from one sample in a study of blood T cells in healthy people across ages. Each CDR3 protein is one row after TCRdb ran MiXCR on the 5' RACE reads. Of roughly 1,800,000 distinct CDR3 sequences listed, around 50% are singletons. The sequenced sample consisted of blood. The source of these receptors is a woman between 40 and 50 years old in good health. Both conserved end residues are part of each CDR3. The order of the fields is D gene, J gene, V gene, clone size, CDR3 protein, CDR3 DNA. D genes are given only for firm matches. A clone size is listed for some rows: how often the clone was seen (once, few, many), or a class if it is expanded.

. | TRBJ2-7 | TRBV6-2/TRBV6-3 | few | CASSYPGGSPLYEQYF | TGTGCCAGCAGTTATCCTGGTGGCAGTCCACTTTACGAGCAGTACTTC
TRBD2 | TRBJ2-2 | TRBV20-1 | . | CSASGRAGGPAGELFF | TGCAGTGCTAGTGGACGAGCGGGGGGGCCTGCCGGGGAGCTGTTTTTT
. | TRBJ1-1 | TRBV18 | . | CASSPSRAPNTEAFF | TGTGCCAGCTCACCATCAAGAGCTCCGAACACTGAAGCTTTCTTT
. | TRBJ2-5 | TRBV5-1 | few | CASSLEGGRKETQYF | TGCGCCAGCAGCTTGGAAGGGGGGCGGAAAGAGACCCAGTACTTC
. | TRBJ1-1 | TRBV6-5 | once | CASKQGTAEAFF | TGTGCCAGCAAGCAGGGGACGGCTGAAGCTTTCTTT
TRBD2 | TRBJ2-7 | TRBV20-1 | . | CSARHGATSDYEQYF | TGCAGTGCCCGCCATGGGGCCACTAGCGACTACGAGCAGTACTTC
. | TRBJ2-1 | TRBV25-1 | . | CASSEYSFQFF | TGTGCCAGCAGTGAATATAGCTTTCAGTTCTTC
. | TRBJ2-1 | TRBV9 | . | CASSAEGPEGNEQFF | TGTGCCAGCAGCGCGGAAGGGCCGGAGGGCAATGAGCAGTTCTTC
. | TRBJ2-7 | TRBV6-2/TRBV6-3 | few | CASSYSGSLSYEQYF | TGTGCCAGCAGTTACTCGGGATCTCTCTCCTACGAGCAGTACTTC
. | TRBJ2-3 | TRBV9 | . | CASSVVDSTDTQYF | TGTGCCAGCAGCGTAGTGGATAGCACAGATACGCAGTATTTT
. | TRBJ2-1 | TRBV3-1 | . | CASSQMLNEQFF | TGTGCCAGCAGCCAAATGCTCAATGAGCAGTTCTTC
. | TRBJ1-2 | TRBV7-2 | once | CADNSPHYGYTF | TGTGCAGACAACTCCCCTCACTATGGCTACACCTTC
. | TRBJ2-7 | TRBV4-1 | . | CASSGSNEQYF | TGCGCCAGCAGCGGGTCTAACGAGCAGTACTTC
TRBD1 | TRBJ2-4 | TRBV28 | . | CASSPPLQGRLAKNIQYF | TGTGCCAGCAGCCCTCCATTACAGGGGCGACTAGCCAAAAACATTCAGTACTTC
TRBD2 | TRBJ2-1 | TRBV20-1 | . | CSARDHSGAYNEQFF | TGCAGTGCTAGAGATCACAGCGGGGCTTACAATGAGCAGTTCTTC
TRBD1 | TRBJ2-5 | TRBV27 | . | CAGKPTGTGGETQYF | TGTGCCGGCAAACCCACAGGGACAGGGGGGGAGACCCAGTACTTC